This TCR beta chain was captured in a study of blood T cells in healthy people across ages. The CDR3 spans 15 residues. The J segment lost 13 bases and the V segment lost 4 bases, leaving 15 bases of the junction unmatched. Germline V lookup: CDR1 SGHKS, CDR2 YYEKEE (reference sequence). Alongside a J-beta primer mix, a sample-barcoded 5' primer served in a second PCR lasting about 6 to 12 cycles. One entry per CDR3 protein, called by TCRdb with MiXCR from the 5' RACE reads. The sample lists roughly 2 million distinct CDR3 sequences, about 49% occurring once. This TCR was sampled from a woman aged 40 to 50 in good health. The specimen was blood. The chain recombines TRBV5-5 with TRBJ2-4; 9 bases fit TRBD1. The CDR3 sequence is CASSPPGQGINEQYF. The CDR3 coding sequence is TGTGCCAGCAGCCCACCGGGACAGGGTATCAATGAGCAGTACTTC.